This TCR beta chain was retrieved from a study of blood T cell repertoires in COVID-19. Study information: The United States, Italy and Spain supplied acute and convalescent COVID-19 samples.

Participants were aged about 18 to 100 years, lived in roughly 25 US areas, and enrolled virtually. Cohorts were assigned according to the clinical history that participants reported. The authors' processing: By means of reference gene primer amplification, nucleated cell counts were estimated. Here immunoSEQ multiplex PCR was the method, and the copy in TCRdb shows in-frame clones only, minus some. From that table come the V and J calls and clone size; the DNA was used to work out D and trimming. The profile shows 310,000 or so clones, 70% to 90% of them singletons. After removal of 4 bases from V and 6 bases from J, the junction contained 9 bases not matched to a gene. Germline V gene sequence: CDR1 SGHNT, CDR2 YYREEE (reference sequence). This CDR3 comprises 15 residues.

Sequenced: PBMCs or T cells enriched from blood (not recorded which). This chain connects TRBV5-4 to TRBJ1-1; 10 bases agree with TRBD1. The sequence was obtained from a woman aged 25 to 39 who had recovered from COVID-19. The CDR3 DNA sequence: TGTGCCAGCAGCGGAATAGGACAGGGGGAAGCTGAAGCTTTCTTT. This sequence encodes CASSGIGQGEAEAFF.